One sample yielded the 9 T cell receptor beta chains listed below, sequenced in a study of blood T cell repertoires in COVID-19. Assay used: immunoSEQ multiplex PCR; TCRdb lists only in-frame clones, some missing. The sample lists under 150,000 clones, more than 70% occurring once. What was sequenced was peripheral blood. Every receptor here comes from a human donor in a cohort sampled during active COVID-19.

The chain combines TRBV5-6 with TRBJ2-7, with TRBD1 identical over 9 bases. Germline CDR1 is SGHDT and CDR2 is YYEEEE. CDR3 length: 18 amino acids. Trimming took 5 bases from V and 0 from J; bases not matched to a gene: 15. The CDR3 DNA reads TGTGCCAGCAGTTTCCGACAGGGGGTTACTACCCGCTCCTACGAGCAGTACTTC. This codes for CASSFRQGVTTRSYEQYF.

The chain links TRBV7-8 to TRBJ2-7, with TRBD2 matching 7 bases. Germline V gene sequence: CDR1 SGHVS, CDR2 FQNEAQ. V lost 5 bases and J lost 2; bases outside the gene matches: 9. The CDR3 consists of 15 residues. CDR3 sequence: CASSERPGLTYEQYF. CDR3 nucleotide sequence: TGTGCCAGCAGCGAGCGTCCGGGACTAACCTACGAGCAGTACTTC.

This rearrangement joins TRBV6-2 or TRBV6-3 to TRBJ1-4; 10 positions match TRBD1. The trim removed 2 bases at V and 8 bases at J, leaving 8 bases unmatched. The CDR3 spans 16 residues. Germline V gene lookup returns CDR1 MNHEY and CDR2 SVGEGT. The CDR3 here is CASSYGQGVGEEKLFF. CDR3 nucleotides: TGTGCCAGCAGTTACGGACAGGGGGTCGGTGAAGAAAAACTGTTTTTT.

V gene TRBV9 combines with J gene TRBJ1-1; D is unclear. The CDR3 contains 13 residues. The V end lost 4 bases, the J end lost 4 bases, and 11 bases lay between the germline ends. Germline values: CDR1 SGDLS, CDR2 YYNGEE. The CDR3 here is CASSPPGSTEAFF. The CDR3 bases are TGTGCCAGCAGCCCCCCCGGGAGCACTGAAGCTTTCTTT.

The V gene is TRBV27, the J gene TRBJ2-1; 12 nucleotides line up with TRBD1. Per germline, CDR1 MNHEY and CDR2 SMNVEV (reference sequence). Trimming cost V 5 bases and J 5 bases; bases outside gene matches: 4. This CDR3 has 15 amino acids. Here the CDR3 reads CASSGTGGVHNEQFF. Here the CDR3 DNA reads TGTGCCAGCAGTGGGACAGGGGGCGTCCACAATGAGCAGTTCTTC.

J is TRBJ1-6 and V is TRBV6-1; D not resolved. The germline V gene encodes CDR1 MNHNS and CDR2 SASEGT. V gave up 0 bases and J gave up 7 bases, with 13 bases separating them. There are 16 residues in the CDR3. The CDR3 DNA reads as TGTGCCAGCAGTGAAGCGCCCCCAGGAACCAATTCACCCCTCCACTTT. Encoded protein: CASSEAPPGTNSPLHF.

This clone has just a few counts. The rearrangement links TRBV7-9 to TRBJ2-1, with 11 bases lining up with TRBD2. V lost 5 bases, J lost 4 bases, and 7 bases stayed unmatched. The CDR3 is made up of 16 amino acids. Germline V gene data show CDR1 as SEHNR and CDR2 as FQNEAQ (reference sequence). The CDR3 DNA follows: TGTGCCAGCAGCCTGGCTAGCGGGGGGACATACAATGAGCAGTTCTTC. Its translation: CASSLASGGTYNEQFF.

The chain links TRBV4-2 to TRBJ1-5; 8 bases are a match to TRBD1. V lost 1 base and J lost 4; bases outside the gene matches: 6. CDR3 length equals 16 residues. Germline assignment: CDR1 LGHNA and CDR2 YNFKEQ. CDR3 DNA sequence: TGTGCCAGCAGCCAAGGGAGCACAGGGGGGAATCAGCCCCAGCATTTT. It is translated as CASSQGSTGGNQPQHF.

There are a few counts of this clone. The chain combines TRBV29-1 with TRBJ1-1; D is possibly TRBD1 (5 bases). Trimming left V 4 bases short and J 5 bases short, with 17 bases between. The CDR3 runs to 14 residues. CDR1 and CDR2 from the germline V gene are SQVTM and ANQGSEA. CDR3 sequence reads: CSVAFRGARTEAFF. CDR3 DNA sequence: TGCAGCGTTGCTTTTCGTGGGGCGCGAACTGAAGCTTTCTTT.